This record covers a single T cell receptor beta chain. No antigen is known for it. No clone much larger than this one lies a single base away; base qualities are absent. TCR CDR3 regions were amplified from genomic DNA by multiplex PCR using the deep immunoSEQ assay. Extracted genomic DNA from each cell subset was spread evenly across all wells of several immunoSEQ 96-well plates, with each plate serving as a replicate. For sorted subsets, approximately 210 ng of genomic DNA, equivalent to roughly 33,000 T cell genomes, went into each replicate PCR. Purified libraries were quantified with a Qubit 3.0 fluorometer, sized on a Bioanalyzer 2100, and re-quantified with the KAPA Library Quantification kit. Each immunoSEQ 96-well plate was sequenced on its own single-read 150-cycle Illumina NextSeq 550 flow cell. The authors' pipeline ran thus. The immunoSEQ output contained only junctional sequences without quality scores, so filtering could not match that applied to full-length reads. To assign V/J genes and CDR3, sequences were annotated against IMGT germline references using PyIR, a Python wrapper for IgBLAST v1.9. Reads were filtered out if the reads had weak V/J assignments (E-value above 1e-6), no CDR3, stop codons, out-of-frame junctions, or ambiguous translated residues. V3J clonotypes were defined as sequences sharing the same inferred V gene, J gene, and CDR3 amino acid sequence. To compute the percentage overlap between repertoires, the number of shared unique clonotypes was divided by the size of the smaller repertoire. Richness of each repertoire was evaluated using RTK rarefaction, the Chao1 estimator, and Recon v2.1 estimates of unobserved clonotypes. Generation probabilities were computed with OLGA for all TCRbeta clonotypes obtained by the gDNA method from several donors. In TCRdb, the immuneACCESS table is reduced to in-frame sequences with V and J assigned. These tables do not hold every clone; where another copy was compared, an unresolved V gene accounts for under half, and the others remain unexplained. The V and J calls and clone size come from that table; D and trimming were worked out from the DNA. The sample data list 2,500,000 or so clones, and 80% to 95% of these were observed just once. The top ten clonotypes cover 0.36% of the sample.

The CDR1 and CDR2 encoded by the germline V gene are KGHSH and LQKENI. V was cut back by 5 bases and J by 1 base, leaving a gap of 17 bases between them. From cysteine to phenylalanine, the CDR3 is 16 amino acids long. Only CDR3 DNA is held: 48 bases, read in frame from base 1. The sample belongs to a study of shared clonotypes between healthy human individuals (dated by TCRdb to the early 2020s). Study-level background: The cohort included three men and two women between 18 and 49 years of age. Per donor, three plates each were used for CD4 naive and CD4 memory, two for CD8 naive, and one for CD8 memory. The study deeply sequenced blood TCR repertoires of five healthy adults to estimate repertoire size and the extent of clonotype sharing between individuals. To increase sequencing depth and limit assay-specific biases, TCR repertoire library preparation and sequencing were carried out by different laboratories using diverse techniques. Per donor, leukapheresis produced somewhere between about 0.8 and 9 billion PBMCs.

Donors were healthy HIV-negative adults with no recently reported acute infections or vaccinations. Only Caucasian adults living in Nashville, Tennessee, USA were represented among the donors. CD4+ T cells were enriched by magnetic negative selection; naive cells were then positively selected on CD45RA, and the negative fraction formed the memory subset. After blood collection by leukapheresis, PBMCs were isolated using Ficoll-Histopaque density gradient centrifugation and then cryopreserved in the vapor phase of liquid nitrogen. Analytical flow cytometry was used to check the purity and quantity of each magnetically sorted T cell population. From each sorted fraction, genomic DNA was isolated and quantified by UV absorbance on a Nanodrop 2000c. The study at large found these results: Clonotypes shared by all four sorted-subset donors showed higher generation probabilities than non-shared clonotypes. Sharing across several donors was observed for about 5% of naive CD4, 3.5% of naive CD8, roughly 2.3% of memory CD4, and roughly 0.4% of memory CD8 clonotypes. Even with the large sequencing depth, rarefaction of the sorted-subset datasets indicated that sequencing was incomplete. Sampling was limited to blood, and TCR repertoires in tissue likely differ from TCR repertoires in blood. Because the study included a small number of donors, the genetic and exposure-history diversity represented was limited. Pairwise subsampling indicated that sequencing depth was expected to affect the degree of clonotype sharing among donors. Naive subsets generally had larger estimated clonotype richness than memory subsets.

The source is a man aged 18 to 30 in good health. Some clones in this sample may be carry-over from other donors' samples. The V gene is TRBV18 and the J gene is TRBJ2-5; the D gene cannot be resolved reliably. Input material: naive CD4+ T cells from PBMCs. The sample's cell subset or site label, in plain terms: CD45RA+ positively selected. The CDR3 sequence is CASSSRLPSIQETQYF. The DNA sequence follows: TGTGCCAGCTCATCCCGACTGCCATCTATCCAAGAGACCCAGTACTTC. The full variable domain, completed from the reference TRBV18 and TRBJ2-5 proteins outside the CDR3, reads NAGVMQNPRHLVRRRGQEARLRCSPMKGHSHVYWYRQLPEEGLKFMVYLQKENIIDESGMPKERFSAEFPKEGPSILRIQQVVRGDSAAYFCASSSRLPSIQETQYFGPGTRLLVL.